This TCR beta chain appears in the sequencing data of a study of Ad26.COV2.S vaccination and SARS-CoV-2 variants. Study outcomes and limitations: People who got the vaccine or the placebo had similar non-spike TCR breadth. It is possible that the TCR breadth and depth analyses underestimated the total T cell responses.

About this clone itself: Its antigen is not identified.

Treatment indicated: about 20 received Ad26.COV2.S at low or high dose, single or two shots; several received placebo; per-sample allocation not given. Sampling took place 63 days after the first vaccine or placebo injection. Germline CDR1 is SGHKS and CDR2 is YYEKEE (reference sequence). The trim removed 4 bases at V and 5 bases at J, leaving 13 bases unmatched. This CDR3 spans 16 amino acids. TCRdb keeps only in-frame clones here, not all; method: immunoSEQ multiplex PCR. Among 350,000 to 500,000 clones listed, around 90% were seen once. The sequencing here drew on peripheral blood, taken in a trial of Ad26.COV2.S vaccine versus placebo. The TCR sequence derives from a person between 18 and 60 years old who received the Ad26.COV2.S COVID-19 vaccine or a placebo. This chain joins TRBV5-5 and TRBJ2-5; 8 bases align to TRBD1. The CDR3 bases are TGTGCCAGCAGCACACAACCCGGCAGGGGGCGGGAGACCCAGTACTTC. Protein product: CASSTQPGRGRETQYF. Filled out from reference TRBV5-5 and TRBJ2-5, the complete variable domain reads DAGVTQSPTHLIKTRGQQVTLRCSPISGHKSVSWYQQVLGQGPQFIFQYYEKEERGRGNFPDRFSARQFPNYSSELNVNALLLGDSALYLCASSTQPGRGRETQYFGPGTRLLVL.